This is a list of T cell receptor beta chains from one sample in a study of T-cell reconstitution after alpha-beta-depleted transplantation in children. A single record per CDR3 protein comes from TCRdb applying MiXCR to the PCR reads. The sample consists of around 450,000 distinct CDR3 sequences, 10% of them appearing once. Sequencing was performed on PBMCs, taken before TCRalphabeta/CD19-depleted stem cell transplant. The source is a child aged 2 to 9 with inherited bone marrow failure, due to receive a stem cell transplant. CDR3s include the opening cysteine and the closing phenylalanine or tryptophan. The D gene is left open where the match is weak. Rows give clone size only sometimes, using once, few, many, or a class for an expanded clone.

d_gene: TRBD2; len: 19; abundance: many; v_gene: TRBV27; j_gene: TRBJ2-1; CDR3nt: TGTGCCAGCAGTTTTCACCCTCCCGGCCCGGGACTAGTGGCCAATGAGCAGTTCTTC; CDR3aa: CASSFHPPGPGLVANEQFF
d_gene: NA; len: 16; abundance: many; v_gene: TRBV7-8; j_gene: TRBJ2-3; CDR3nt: TGTGCCAGCAGCCTAAAAAGGGACCATTACACAGATACGCAGTATTTT; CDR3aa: CASSLKRDHYTDTQYF
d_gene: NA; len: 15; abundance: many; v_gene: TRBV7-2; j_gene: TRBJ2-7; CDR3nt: TGTGCCAGCAGCCGTAGAAGGGCCTTACGGGGGGAGCAGTACTTC; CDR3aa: CASSRRRALRGEQYF
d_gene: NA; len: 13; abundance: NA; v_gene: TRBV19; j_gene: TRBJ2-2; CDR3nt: TGTGCCAGTAGTATAGCAGGGACCGGGGAGCTGTTTTTT; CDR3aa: CASSIAGTGELFF
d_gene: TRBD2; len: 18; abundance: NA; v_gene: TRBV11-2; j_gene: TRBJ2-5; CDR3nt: TGTGCCAGCAGCCCACCACCCGGGACTAGCGGAATCCAAGAGACCCAGTACTTC; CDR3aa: CASSPPPGTSGIQETQYF
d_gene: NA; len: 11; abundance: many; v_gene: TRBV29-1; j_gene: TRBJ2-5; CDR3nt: TGCAGCGTCCTTACTAGGGGCACCCAGTACTTC; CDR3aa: CSVLTRGTQYF
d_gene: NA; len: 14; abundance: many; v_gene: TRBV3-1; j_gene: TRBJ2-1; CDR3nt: TGTGCCAGCAGCCAAGCTTCCGGCAGCTGGCGGCAGTTCTTC; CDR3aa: CASSQASGSWRQFF
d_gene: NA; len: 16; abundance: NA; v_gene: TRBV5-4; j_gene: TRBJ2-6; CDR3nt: TGTGCCAGCAGCTTGGATCCGAGCTCTGGGGCCAACGTCCTGACTTTC; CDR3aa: CASSLDPSSGANVLTF
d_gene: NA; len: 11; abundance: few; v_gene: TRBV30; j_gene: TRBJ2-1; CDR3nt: TGTGCCTGGAGTGCCCAGGGTGAGCAGTTCTTC; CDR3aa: CAWSAQGEQFF
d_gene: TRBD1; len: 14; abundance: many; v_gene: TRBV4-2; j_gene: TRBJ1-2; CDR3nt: TGTGCCAGCAGCCCGGACAGGGGTCACTATGGCTACACCTTC; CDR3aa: CASSPDRGHYGYTF
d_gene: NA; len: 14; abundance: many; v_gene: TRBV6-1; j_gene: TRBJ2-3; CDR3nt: TGTGCCAGCACCGGGGGGCCACCCACAGATACGCAGTATTTT; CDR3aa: CASTGGPPTDTQYF
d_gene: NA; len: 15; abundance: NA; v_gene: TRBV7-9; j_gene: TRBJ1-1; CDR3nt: TGTGCCAGCGGCTACATGGGAGGGGGGGACACTGAAGCTTTCTTT; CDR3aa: CASGYMGGGDTEAFF
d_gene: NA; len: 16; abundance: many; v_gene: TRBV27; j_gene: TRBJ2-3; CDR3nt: TGTGCCAGCAGTCCCCATCCAGGGTATAGCACAGATACGCAGTATTTT; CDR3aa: CASSPHPGYSTDTQYF
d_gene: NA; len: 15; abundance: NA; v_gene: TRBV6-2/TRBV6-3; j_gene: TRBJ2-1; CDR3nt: TGTGCCAGCAGCCCCCGTTCACCTAGAAACAATGAGCAGTTCTTC; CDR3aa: CASSPRSPRNNEQFF
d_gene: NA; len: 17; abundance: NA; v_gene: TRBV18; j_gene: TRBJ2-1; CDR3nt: TGTGCCAGCTCACCTCCTATGGCGTCATCCTCCTACAATGAGCAGTTCTTC; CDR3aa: CASSPPMASSSYNEQFF
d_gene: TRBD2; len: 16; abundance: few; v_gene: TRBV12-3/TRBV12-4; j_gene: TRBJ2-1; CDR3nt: TGTGCCAGCGGGACTAGCGGGCCTAGCTCCTACAATGAGCAGTTCTTC; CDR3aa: CASGTSGPSSYNEQFF
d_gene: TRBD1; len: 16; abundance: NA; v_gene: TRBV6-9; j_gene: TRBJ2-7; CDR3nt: TGTGCCAGCAGCGCGAGAACAGGGGGCCCGGCCTACGAGCAGTACTTC; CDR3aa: CASSARTGGPAYEQYF
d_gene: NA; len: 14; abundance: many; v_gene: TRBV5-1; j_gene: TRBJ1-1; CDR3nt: TGCGCCAGCAGCTTCGCAGGGGCCGGAACTGAAGCTTTCTTT; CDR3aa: CASSFAGAGTEAFF
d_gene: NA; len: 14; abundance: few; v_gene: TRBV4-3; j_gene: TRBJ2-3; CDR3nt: TGCGCCAGCAGCCAAGAGCGGGCCACAGATACGCAGTATTTT; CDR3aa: CASSQERATDTQYF
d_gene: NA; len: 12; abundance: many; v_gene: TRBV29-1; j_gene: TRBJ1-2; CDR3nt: TGCAGCGCGGAGACTGGGAACTATGGCTACACCTTC; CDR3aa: CSAETGNYGYTF
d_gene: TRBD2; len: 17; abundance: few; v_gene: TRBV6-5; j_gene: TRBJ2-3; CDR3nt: TGTGCCAGCCCCCTTCTAGCGGGAGGAGGGGGCACAGATACGCAGTATTTT; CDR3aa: CASPLLAGGGGTDTQYF
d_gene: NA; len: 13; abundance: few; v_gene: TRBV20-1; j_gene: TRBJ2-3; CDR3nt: TGCAGTGCCCTTTATGGACAATCTGATACGCAGTATTTT; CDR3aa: CSALYGQSDTQYF
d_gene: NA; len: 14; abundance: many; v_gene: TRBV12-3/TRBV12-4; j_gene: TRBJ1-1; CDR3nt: TGTGCCAGCAGCCCTACCGGGGGCTATATGAAAGCTTTCTTT; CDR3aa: CASSPTGGYMKAFF
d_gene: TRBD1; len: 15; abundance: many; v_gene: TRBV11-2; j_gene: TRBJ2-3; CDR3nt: TGTGCCAGCAGCTTGGGACAGAGGCACACAGATACGCAGTATTTT; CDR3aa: CASSLGQRHTDTQYF
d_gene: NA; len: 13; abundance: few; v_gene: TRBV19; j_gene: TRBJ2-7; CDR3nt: TGTGCCAGTAGGAGCTCAGCGACCTACGAGCAGTACTTC; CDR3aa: CASRSSATYEQYF
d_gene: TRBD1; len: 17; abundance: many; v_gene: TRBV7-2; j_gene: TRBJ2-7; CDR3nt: TGTGCCAGCAGCTTACTCCCCTCGACAGGGGGTTACTACGAGCAGTACTTC; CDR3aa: CASSLLPSTGGYYEQYF
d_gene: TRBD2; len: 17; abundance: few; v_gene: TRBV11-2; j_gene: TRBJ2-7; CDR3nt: TGTGCCAGCAGCTTAGATCCGACTAGCGGGAGCCTCTACGAGCAGTACTTC; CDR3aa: CASSLDPTSGSLYEQYF
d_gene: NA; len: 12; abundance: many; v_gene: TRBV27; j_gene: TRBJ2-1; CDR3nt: TGTGCCAGCGCTTTTGGGAATAATGAGCAGTTCTTC; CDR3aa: CASAFGNNEQFF
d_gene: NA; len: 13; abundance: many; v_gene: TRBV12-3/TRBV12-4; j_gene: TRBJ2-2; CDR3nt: TGTGCCAGCAGTTCTAGGTTAACCGGGGAGCTGTTTTTT; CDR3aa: CASSSRLTGELFF
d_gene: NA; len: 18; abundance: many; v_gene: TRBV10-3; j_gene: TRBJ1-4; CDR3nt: TGTGCCATCAGTGAGTCGGGCCTACAGTGGGGGGCCTTTGAAAAACTGTTTTTT; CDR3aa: CAISESGLQWGAFEKLFF
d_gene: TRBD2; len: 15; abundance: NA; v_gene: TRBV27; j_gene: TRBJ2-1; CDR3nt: TGTGCCAGCAGTTTCGCGGGAGGGCCCGGGGTTGAGCAGTTCTTC; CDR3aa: CASSFAGGPGVEQFF
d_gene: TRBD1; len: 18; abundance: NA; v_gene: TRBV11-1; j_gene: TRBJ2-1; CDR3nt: TGTGCCAGCAGCTCGATCCACAGGGGGCTTTTCTCCTACAATGAGCAGTTCTTC; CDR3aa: CASSSIHRGLFSYNEQFF
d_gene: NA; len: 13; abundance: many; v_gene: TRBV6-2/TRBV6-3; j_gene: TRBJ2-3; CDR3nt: TGTGCCAGCAGTTACGGGGGATCAGATACGCAGTATTTT; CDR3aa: CASSYGGSDTQYF
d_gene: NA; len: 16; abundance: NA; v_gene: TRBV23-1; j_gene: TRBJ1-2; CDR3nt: TGCGCCAGCAGTCAATCAAAGGGGTTAGGAGGGAGAGGCTACACCTTC; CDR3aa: CASSQSKGLGGRGYTF
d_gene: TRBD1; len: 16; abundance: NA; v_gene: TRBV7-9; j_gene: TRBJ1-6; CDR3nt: TGTGCCAGCAGCTTAGCCGGGACAGGGTCCGGGTCACCCCTCCACTTT; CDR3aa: CASSLAGTGSGSPLHF
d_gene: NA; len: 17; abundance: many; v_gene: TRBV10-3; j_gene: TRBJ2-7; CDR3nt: TGTGCCATCAGTGACCCCCTCAACTTACCTTTGAGGATCGAGCAGTACTTC; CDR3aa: CAISDPLNLPLRIEQYF
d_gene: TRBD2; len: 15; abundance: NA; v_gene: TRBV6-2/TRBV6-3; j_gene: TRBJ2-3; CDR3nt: TGTGCCAGCAGACTAGCGGGCGGGGACACAGATACGCAGTATTTT; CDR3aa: CASRLAGGDTDTQYF
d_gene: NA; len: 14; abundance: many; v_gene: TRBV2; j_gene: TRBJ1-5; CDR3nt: TGTGCCAGCAGTGGAGGCAGCTTCAATCAGCCCCAGCATTTT; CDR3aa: CASSGGSFNQPQHF
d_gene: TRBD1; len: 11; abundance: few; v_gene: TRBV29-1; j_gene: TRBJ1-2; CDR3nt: TGCAGCGCAGGGACAGGAGCAGTATCGGCCTTC; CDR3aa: CSAGTGAVSAF
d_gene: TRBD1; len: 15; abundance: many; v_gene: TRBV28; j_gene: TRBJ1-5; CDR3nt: TGTGCCAGCAGGCTCGGGGACAGGGAGAATCAGCCCCAGCATTTT; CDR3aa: CASRLGDRENQPQHF
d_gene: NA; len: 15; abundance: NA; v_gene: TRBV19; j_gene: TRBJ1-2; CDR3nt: TGTGCCAGTAGGATGCAACTATCTCGATTCTATGGCTACACCTTC; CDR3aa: CASRMQLSRFYGYTF
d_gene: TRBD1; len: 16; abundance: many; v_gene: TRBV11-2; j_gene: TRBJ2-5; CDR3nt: TGTGCCAGCAGCTTAGTGCCCGGGACAGCTAGGCTGGCCCAGTACTTC; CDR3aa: CASSLVPGTARLAQYF
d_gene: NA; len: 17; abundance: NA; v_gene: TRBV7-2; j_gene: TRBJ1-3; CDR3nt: TGTGCCAGCAGCTTAGCCAGGGTGGTAGGCTCTGGAAACACCATATATTTT; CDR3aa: CASSLARVVGSGNTIYF
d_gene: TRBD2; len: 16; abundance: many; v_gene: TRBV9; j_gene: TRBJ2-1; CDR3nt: TGTGCCAGCAGCGAAACCGGGACTAGTCCTTACAATGAGCAGTTCTTC; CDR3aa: CASSETGTSPYNEQFF
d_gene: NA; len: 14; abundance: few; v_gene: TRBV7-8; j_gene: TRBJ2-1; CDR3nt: TGTGCCAGCAGCTTAGGGGAGGGGGGTAATGAGCAGTTCTTC; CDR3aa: CASSLGEGGNEQFF
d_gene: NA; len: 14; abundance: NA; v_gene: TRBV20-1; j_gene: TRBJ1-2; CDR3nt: TGCAGTGCTAACCGGGACACTCTTTACTATGGCTACACCTTC; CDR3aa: CSANRDTLYYGYTF
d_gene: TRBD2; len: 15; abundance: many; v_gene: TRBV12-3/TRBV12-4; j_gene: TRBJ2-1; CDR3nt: TGTGCCAGCAGTAGCGCCCGGGGGGTCAGGAATGAGCAGTTCTTC; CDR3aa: CASSSARGVRNEQFF
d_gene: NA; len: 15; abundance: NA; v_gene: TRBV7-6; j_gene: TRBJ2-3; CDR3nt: TGTGCCAGCAGCCCACTTACCGTTTGGACAGATACGCAGTATTTT; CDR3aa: CASSPLTVWTDTQYF
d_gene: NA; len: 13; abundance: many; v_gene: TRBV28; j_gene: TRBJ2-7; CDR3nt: TGTGCCAGCAATTGGGACGACTCCTACGAGCAGTACTTC; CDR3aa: CASNWDDSYEQYF
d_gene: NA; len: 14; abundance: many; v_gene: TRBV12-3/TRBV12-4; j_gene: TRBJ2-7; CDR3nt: TGTGCCAGCAGTTTCGTGGGGTTCTCCTACGAGCAGTACTTC; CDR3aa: CASSFVGFSYEQYF
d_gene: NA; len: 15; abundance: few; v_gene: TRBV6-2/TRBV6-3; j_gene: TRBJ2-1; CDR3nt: TGTGCCAGCAGTCCTTACTCAAGCTCCTACAATGAGCAGTTCTTC; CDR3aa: CASSPYSSSYNEQFF
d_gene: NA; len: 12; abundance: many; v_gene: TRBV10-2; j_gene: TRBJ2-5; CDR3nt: TGCGCCAGCAGGGGTATGGAAGAGACCCAGTACTTC; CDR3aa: CASRGMEETQYF
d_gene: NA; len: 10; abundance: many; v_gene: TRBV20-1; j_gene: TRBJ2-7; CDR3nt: TGCAGTGCTAGAACAGGGGAGCAGTACTTC; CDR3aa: CSARTGEQYF
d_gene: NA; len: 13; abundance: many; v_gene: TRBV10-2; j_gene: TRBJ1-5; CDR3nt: TGCGCCAGCTTCCCAGGGCAAAATCAGCCCCAGCATTTT; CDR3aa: CASFPGQNQPQHF
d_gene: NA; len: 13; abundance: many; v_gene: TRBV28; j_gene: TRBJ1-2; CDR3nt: TGTGCCAGCAGTTTCGGGACTCTACGCGGCTACACCTTC; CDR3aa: CASSFGTLRGYTF
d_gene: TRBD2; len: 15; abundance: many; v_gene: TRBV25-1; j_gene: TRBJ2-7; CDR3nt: TGTGCCAGCAGTGAGGGACCCAGCGGGACCTACGAGCAGTACTTC; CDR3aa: CASSEGPSGTYEQYF